This T cell receptor (beta chain) was identified during a study of early T cells in non-severe SARS-CoV-2 infection. Regarding the study as a whole: Private and CD4 specificities were missed by VDJdb matching, which favored anti-spike CD8 responses.

CDR1 is SGHVS and CDR2 is FQNEAQ in the germline V gene. The J segment lost 4 bases and the V segment lost 4 bases, leaving 10 bases of the junction unmatched. This CDR3 comprises 15 residues. Each cDNA molecule carried a unique molecular identifier. TCRdb used MiXCR to reprocess the 5' RACE reads, holding one entry per CDR3 protein. The table shows 30,000 to 40,000 distinct CDR3 sequences, with under 5% occurring only once. In regard to this clonotype: Its target is not known.

The sequenced material came from whole blood. The J gene is TRBJ2-7, the V gene TRBV7-8; TRBD1 agrees at 7 bases. The receptor was derived from an adult who was a healthcare worker with PCR-confirmed SARS-CoV-2 infection or an uninfected control (not recorded which). DNA for the CDR3: TGTGCCAGCAGCTCAGTCGACAGGGCCGGGTACGAGCAGTACTTC. Translation: CASSSVDRAGYEQYF. The full variable domain, its missing parts supplied by reference TRBV7-8 and TRBJ2-7, is GAGVSQSPRYKVAKRGQDVALRCDPISGHVSLFWYQQALGQGPEFLTYFQNEAQLDKSGLPSDRFFAERPEGSVSTLKIQRTQQEDSAVYLCASSSVDRAGYEQYFGPGTRLTVT.